This T cell receptor beta chain was sequenced during a study of blood T cell repertoires in COVID-19. About the research overall: Sample material is recorded as cDNA or gDNA derived from T cells, B-cell-depleted T cells, or PBMCs.

Measured with immunoSEQ multiplex PCR; TCRdb has only the in-frame clones, and not every one. The sample carries fewer than 300,000 clones, about nine tenths recorded once. Trimming took 4 bases from V and 3 from J, leaving 10 bases between them. The CDR3 is 13 residues long. Germline-derived CDR1 and CDR2 are SGHRS and YFSETQ. The sample taken for sequencing was PBMCs or T cells enriched from blood (not recorded which). The chain couples TRBV5-1 to TRBJ1-2, with TRBD1 as a possible D gene (5 bases). The receptor was derived from a man aged 18 to 29 who had recovered from COVID-19. CDR3 DNA sequence: TGCGCCAGCAGCCTGACCAGGGACTATGGCTACACCTTC. Its protein is CASSLTRDYGYTF.